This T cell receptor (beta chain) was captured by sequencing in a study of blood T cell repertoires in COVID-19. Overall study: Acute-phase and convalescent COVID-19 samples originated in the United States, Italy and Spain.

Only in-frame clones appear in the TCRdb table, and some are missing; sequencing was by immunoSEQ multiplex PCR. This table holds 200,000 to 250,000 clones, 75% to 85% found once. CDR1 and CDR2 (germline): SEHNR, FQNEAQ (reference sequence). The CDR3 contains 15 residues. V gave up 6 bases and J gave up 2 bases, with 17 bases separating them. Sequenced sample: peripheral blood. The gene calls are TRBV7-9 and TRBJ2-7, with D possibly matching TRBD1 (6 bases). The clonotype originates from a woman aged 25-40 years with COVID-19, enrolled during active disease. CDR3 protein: CASSWTDRSTYEQYF. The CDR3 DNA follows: TGTGCCAGCAGTTGGACAGACCGAAGCACCTACGAGCAGTACTTC.